The 28 T cell receptor beta chains below come from one sample, sequenced in a study of OX40 agonist ivuxolimab in advanced cancers. Only in-frame clones appear in the TCRdb table, and some are missing; sequencing was by immunoSEQ multiplex PCR. The data contain tens of thousands of clones, 90% to 95% of them singletons. The input for sequencing was CD4+ or CD8+ T cells sorted from blood, taken in a trial of the OX40 agonist ivuxolimab. These receptors were collected from an adult with an advanced solid tumor such as melanoma, head and neck, liver or kidney cancer.

The chain links TRBV15 to TRBJ2-3; no firm D call. Germline CDR1 reads LNHNV; CDR2 reads YYDKDF (reference sequence). Between the trimmed V and J ends, which lost 2 bases and 6 bases, there was a span of 15 bases. This CDR3 has 15 amino acids. CDR3 protein: CATSRHPPLRDTQYF. In nucleotides, the CDR3 is TGTGCCACCAGCAGACATCCTCCGCTGCGGGATACGCAGTATTTT.

This sequence joins TRBV4-2 and TRBJ2-2, with TRBD2 identical over 7 bases. The CDR3 sequence is 17 residues long. CDR1 and CDR2 (germline): LGHNA, YNFKEQ. The ends lost 4 bases at V and 6 bases at J; junction bases unmatched: 14. CDR3 amino acids: CASSRDQASGRAGELFF. CDR3 DNA sequence: TGTGCCAGCAGCCGGGACCAGGCTAGCGGTAGGGCCGGGGAGCTGTTTTTT.

The chain couples TRBV7-3 to TRBJ2-7, with D perhaps being TRBD1 or TRBD2 (6 bases each). Germline loops: CDR1 SGHTA, CDR2 FQGTGA. This CDR3 region has 14 residues. V dropped 5 bases and J dropped 3 bases, with 14 bases sitting between them. CDR3 nucleotide sequence: TGTGCCAGCAGCGGCGGGACATACCTCTACGAGCAGTACTTC. Protein sequence: CASSGGTYLYEQYF.

J is TRBJ1-1 and V is TRBV4-3; TRBD1 aligns across 9 bases. Germline-derived CDR1 and CDR2 are LGHNA and YSLEER. Unmatched junction bases numbered 3, after V lost 1 base and J lost 6 bases. The CDR3 totals 14 residues. CDR3 bases: TGCGCCAGCAGCCAAGGGACAGGGGAACCTGAAGCTTTCTTT. Translation gives CASSQGTGEPEAFF.

The count of this clone is one. The chain links TRBV6-5 to TRBJ2-1; TRBD2 is a possible D gene (6 bases). This CDR3 spans 15 amino acids. The germline V gene has CDR1 MNHEY and CDR2 SVGAGI. V dropped 0 bases and J dropped 3 bases, with 9 bases sitting between them. CDR3 region: CASSYSGGNYNEQFF. DNA for the CDR3: TGTGCCAGCAGTTACTCTGGCGGGAACTACAATGAGCAGTTCTTC.

The gene calls are TRBV2 and TRBJ1-5; D is perhaps TRBD1 (5 bases). V was shortened by 1 base and J by 7 bases, with 11 bases between the two germline ends. The CDR3 totals 14 residues. Germline values: CDR1 SNHLY, CDR2 FYNNEI. DNA of the CDR3: TGTGCCAGCAGTGAAGAGTCCAGGGTCCAGCCCCAGCATTTT. Translating it yields CASSEESRVQPQHF.

This clone was picked up one time. The genes are TRBV5-4 and TRBJ1-5; D not resolved. CDR3 length: 12 amino acids. The germline V gene has CDR1 SGHNT and CDR2 YYREEE (reference sequence). V dropped 0 bases and J dropped 5 bases, with 3 bases sitting between them. The CDR3 is CASSLGDQPQHF. Here the CDR3 DNA reads TGTGCCAGCAGCTTGGGGGATCAGCCCCAGCATTTT.

The chain recombines TRBV29-1 with TRBJ2-7; 9 bases are a match to TRBD1. CDR3 length equals 14 residues. The germline V gene encodes CDR1 SQVTM and CDR2 ANQGSEA. The junction had 1 base not matched to a gene; V was cut back by 0 bases and J by 1 base. In nucleotides, the CDR3 is TGCAGCGTTGAAGAAGGACAGGGGTCCTACGAGCAGTACTTC. It encodes CSVEEGQGSYEQYF.

The rearrangement links TRBV7-9 to TRBJ2-3, with a tentative D call TRBD2 (5 bases). V lost 2 bases to trimming and J lost 1 base, with 10 bases between them. Germline CDR1 is SEHNR and CDR2 is FQNEAQ (reference sequence). The CDR3 spans 15 residues. The CDR3 region is CASSLLAGGTDTQYF. The CDR3 DNA is TGTGCCAGCAGCTTACTAGCCGGAGGCACAGATACGCAGTATTTT.

V gene TRBV7-9 combines with J gene TRBJ1-4, with D maybe TRBD1 (6 bases). CDR1 is SEHNR and CDR2 is FQNEAQ in the germline V gene (reference sequence). The CDR3 sequence is 16 residues long. Trimming removed 3 bases from V and 7 bases from J, with 18 bases in between. The CDR3 DNA reads TGTGCCAGCAGCTTCATTCAGGGGACGAACAGTGAAAAACTGTTTTTT. Encoded protein: CASSFIQGTNSEKLFF.

The chain carries TRBV5-6 and TRBJ2-5, with 11 bases lining up with TRBD2. Germline V CDR1 and CDR2: SGHDT, YYEEEE. The CDR3 length is 17 residues. V shed 4 bases, J shed 3 bases, and the junction held 11 bases outside the gene matches. CDR3 DNA sequence: TGTGCCAGCAGCCCAGGACATCCGGGACTAGCGGAAGAGACCCAGTACTTC. It specifies CASSPGHPGLAEETQYF. Complete variable domain (other parts from reference TRBV5-6 and TRBJ2-5): DAGVTQSPTHLIKTRGQQVTLRCSPKSGHDTVSWYQQALGQGPQFIFQYYEEEERQRGNFPDRFSGHQFPNYSSELNVNALLLGDSALYLCASSPGHPGLAEETQYFGPGTRLLVL.

V gene TRBV4-1 combines with J gene TRBJ2-7, with unresolved D. V lost 4 bases and J 5 bases, leaving 15 bases between the germline ends. The germline CDR1 and CDR2 sequences are MGHRA and YSYEKL. The CDR3 contains 14 residues. The CDR3 reads CASSPVREQNEQYF. For the CDR3, the DNA is TGCGCCAGCAGCCCGGTCCGTGAGCAAAACGAGCAGTACTTC.

J is TRBJ1-5 and V is TRBV7-8; TRBD1 is a possible D gene (6 bases). The CDR3 contains 14 residues. Germline V lookup: CDR1 SGHVS, CDR2 FQNEAQ. Trimming left V 4 bases short and J 3 bases short, with 10 bases between. The CDR3 nucleotides read TGTGCCAGCAGCTCGGACAGTTTCAATCAGCCCCAGCATTTT. Translated: CASSSDSFNQPQHF.

Details on this clone: The junction and the germline gene differ at one end; a read error may be behind it. The chain links TRBV6-5 to TRBJ2-2; no definite D call. This CDR3 comprises 14 residues. The germline V gene has CDR1 MNHEY and CDR2 SVGAGI. The CDR3 coding sequence is TGTGCCTGCAGTTACCGGGTCGAATTAGGGGAGCTGTTTTTT. This encodes CACSYRVELGELFF.

This clone has just one count. This sequence joins TRBV7-8 and TRBJ2-7; maybe TRBD2 (6 bases). The CDR3 is made up of 15 amino acids. Trimming removed 0 bases at V and 0 bases at J, with 9 bases between. Germline CDR1 SGHVS, CDR2 FQNEAQ. CDR3 sequence: CASSLAGGPSYEQYF. Here the CDR3 DNA reads TGTGCCAGCAGCTTAGCGGGAGGCCCCTCCTACGAGCAGTACTTC.

This rearrangement joins TRBV4-1 to TRBJ2-7; 12 bases agree with TRBD2. After removal of 11 bases from V and 5 bases from J, the junction contained 10 bases not matched to a gene. Germline V gene sequence: CDR1 MGHRA, CDR2 YSYEKL. The CDR3 is 14 residues long. As DNA, the CDR3 is TGCGCCTCCGCTCAGACTAGCGGGAGCGACGAGCAGTACTTC. Translation gives CASAQTSGSDEQYF.

The CDR3 DNA reads as TGTGCCAGCAGCTCCGGGACAGGGGATGAAAAACTGTTTTTT. Residues: CASSSGTGDEKLFF. The rearrangement joins TRBV5-5 to TRBJ1-4, with TRBD1 matching 10 bases. V gave up 3 bases and J gave up 6 bases; unmatched junction bases: 2. Germline values: CDR1 SGHKS, CDR2 YYEKEE (reference sequence). The CDR3 length is 14 residues.

V and J are TRBV4-3 and TRBJ2-3, with 15 bases lining up with TRBD2. The CDR3 has 20 residues. Germline CDR1 and CDR2: LGHNA and YSLEER. J lost 3 bases, V lost 1 base, and 11 bases had no gene match. CDR3 bases: TGCGCCAGCAGCCAAGGTGGTGGACTAGCGGGAGGGATGGCTACAGATACGCAGTATTTT. It specifies CASSQGGGLAGGMATDTQYF.

This sequence joins TRBV4-1 and TRBJ1-2, with 10 bases that match TRBD1. The germline V gene encodes CDR1 MGHRA and CDR2 YSYEKL. The CDR3 has 17 residues. V lost 3 bases, J lost 3 bases, and 10 bases stayed unmatched. For the CDR3, the DNA is TGCGCCAGCAGCCACGCTAGGTGGACAGGGGGTGACTATGGCTACACCTTC. It encodes CASSHARWTGGDYGYTF.

This clone appeared once. The gene calls are TRBV21-1 and TRBJ1-2. TRBV21-1 is deemed a pseudogene. This CDR3 comprises 15 residues. CDR3 protein: CASSKLQTPNYGYTF. In DNA, the CDR3 is TGTGCCAGCAGCAAATTGCAGACCCCAAACTATGGCTACACCTTC.

The chain couples TRBV7-2 to TRBJ2-3; possibly TRBD1 or TRBD2 for D (5 bases each). The V end was cut by 3 bases, the J end by 9 bases, with 7 bases between. Germline V CDR1 and CDR2: SGHTA, FQGNSA. The CDR3 is 11 residues long. This CDR3 reads CASSLGVTQYF. CDR3 sequence (DNA): TGTGCCAGCAGCTTGGGGGTCACGCAGTATTTT.

The V and J genes are TRBV11-2 and TRBJ2-1, with TRBD2 matching 14 bases. The V gene's germline CDR1 is SGHAT and CDR2 FQNNGV. The CDR3 is 18 residues long. The V and J ends lost 2 bases and 5 bases, in that order; junction bases with no gene match: 8. CDR3 amino acids: CASSLRGLAGGRNNEQFF. For the CDR3, the DNA is TGTGCCAGCAGCTTAAGAGGACTAGCGGGAGGAAGGAACAATGAGCAGTTCTTC.

The V gene is TRBV5-4, the J gene TRBJ2-3; TRBD1 might be the D (6 bases). CDR1 is SGHNT and CDR2 is YYREEE in the germline V gene (reference sequence). The CDR3 sequence is 16 residues long. Between the trimmed V and J ends, which lost 3 bases and 6 bases, there was a span of 20 bases. The CDR3 spells CASSSGVAELTDTQYF. The DNA of the CDR3 is TGTGCCAGCAGCTCAGGGGTCGCCGAACTCACGGATACGCAGTATTTT.

This clone is a singleton in its sample. V is TRBV7-9 and J is TRBJ2-5; D is unclear. The CDR3 runs to 16 residues. The germline V gene encodes CDR1 SEHNR and CDR2 FQNEAQ (reference sequence). The V and J ends lost 3 bases and 0 bases respectively, with 14 bases between them. CDR3 in amino acids: CASSFIEAMNQETQYF. The CDR3 bases are TGTGCCAGCAGCTTCATCGAGGCGATGAACCAAGAGACCCAGTACTTC.

The chain uses TRBV4-3 and TRBJ2-3; the D is unclear. The CDR3 covers 13 residues. CDR1 is LGHNA, CDR2 YSLEER, per germline. Deletions cut 0 bases from V and 2 bases from J, with 3 bases between. The CDR3 DNA sequence: TGCGCCAGCAGCCAAGATTTCACAGATACGCAGTATTTT. Encoded protein: CASSQDFTDTQYF.

In this sample, this clone turned up once. This chain uses TRBV9 with TRBJ1-1; D may be TRBD1 (5 bases). This CDR3 is built from 17 residues. Looked up from germline, CDR1 is SGDLS and CDR2 is YYNGEE. The V and J ends lost 0 bases and 3 bases respectively, with 18 bases between them. CDR3 amino acids: CASSVGGTPGSYTEAFF. The CDR3 nucleotides are TGTGCCAGCAGCGTAGGTGGGACCCCCGGCTCATACACTGAAGCTTTCTTT. Full variable domain (outside the CDR3, taken from reference TRBV9 and TRBJ1-1): DSGVTQTPKHLITATGQRVTLRCSPRSGDLSVYWYQQSLDQGLQFLIQYYNGEERAKGNILERFSAQQFPDLHSELNLSSLELGDSALYFCASSVGGTPGSYTEAFFGQGTRLTVV.

This clone has more than one count but fewer than ten. This chain links TRBV29-1 with TRBJ2-1; 15 bases are shared with TRBD2. The CDR3 contains 20 residues. Germline loops: CDR1 SQVTM, CDR2 ANQGSEA. The V segment lost 1 base and the J segment 1 base; nucleotides outside the gene matches: 11. Written as DNA, the CDR3 is TGCAGCGTTGAAGGACTCCCCGGGACTAGCGGGAGGAGTTCCTACAATGAGCAGTTCTTC. It encodes CSVEGLPGTSGRSSYNEQFF.

CDR3 in DNA: TGCGCCAGCAGCTTGGGGGACTACCTTTACAATGAGCAGTTCTTC. Encoded protein: CASSLGDYLYNEQFF. V is TRBV5-1 and J is TRBJ2-1; 7 bases align to TRBD2. Germline V lookup: CDR1 SGHRS, CDR2 YFSETQ. With V trimmed by 0 bases and J by 4 bases, 4 bases remained unmatched. This CDR3 contains 15 residues. Based on the CDR3 plus reference TRBV5-1 and TRBJ2-1, the full variable domain is KAGVTQTPRYLIKTRGQQVTLSCSPISGHRSVSWYQQTPGQGLQFLFEYFSETQRNKGNFPGRFSGRQFSNSRSEMNVSTLELGDSALYLCASSLGDYLYNEQFFGPGTRLTVL.